This TCR beta chain originates from a study of CD8+ T cells in alopecia areata. Study conclusions and caveats: In lesional scalp, particularly from alopecia totalis/universalis, clonality was higher than in normal scalp. Administration of tofacitinib significantly diminished scalp clonality and expanded CD8+ clones within the top 100.

Following extraction, RNA underwent reverse transcription to cDNA, which served as the sequencing template. Method: immunoSEQ multiplex PCR; TCRdb's copy keeps in-frame clones and lacks some. The profile shows about 250,000 clones, 45% to 70% of them singletons. Points on this clone: What it binds is not known.

Treatment of the sample: oral pan-JAK inhibitor, 5-10 mg twice daily. From alopecia areata patients, lesional scalp punch biopsies and peripheral blood were collected. Unmatched junction bases numbered 8, after V lost 5 bases and J lost 0 bases. The CDR3 length is 17 residues. The germline V gene encodes CDR1 SGHRS and CDR2 YFSETQ. This chain joins TRBV5-1 and TRBJ2-6; 7 bases map to TRBD1. This clonotype originated in a human donor with alopecia areata. Sequenced here: CD4+ T cells sorted from blood, sampled between weeks 51 and 52, from a patient treated with tofacitinib. CDR3 sequence reads: CASSIQGVSSGANVLTF. The CDR3 DNA reads as TGCGCCAGCAGTATCCAGGGGGTGAGCTCTGGGGCCAACGTCCTGACTTTC.